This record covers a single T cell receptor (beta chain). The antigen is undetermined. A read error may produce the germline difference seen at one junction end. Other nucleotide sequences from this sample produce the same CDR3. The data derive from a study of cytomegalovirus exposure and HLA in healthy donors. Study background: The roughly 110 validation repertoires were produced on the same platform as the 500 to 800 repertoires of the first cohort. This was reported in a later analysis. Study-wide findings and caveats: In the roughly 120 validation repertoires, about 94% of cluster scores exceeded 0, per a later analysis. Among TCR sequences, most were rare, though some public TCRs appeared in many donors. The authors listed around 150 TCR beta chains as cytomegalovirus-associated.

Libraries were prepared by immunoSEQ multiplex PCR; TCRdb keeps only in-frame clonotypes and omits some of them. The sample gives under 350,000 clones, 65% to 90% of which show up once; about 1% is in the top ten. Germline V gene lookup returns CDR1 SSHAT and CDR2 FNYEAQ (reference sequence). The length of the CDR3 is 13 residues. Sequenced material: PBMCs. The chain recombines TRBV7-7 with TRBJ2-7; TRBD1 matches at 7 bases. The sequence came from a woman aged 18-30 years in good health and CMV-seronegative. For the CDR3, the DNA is TGTGCTAGCAGCTCGACAGGGTCCTACGAGCAGTACTTC. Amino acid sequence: CASSSTGSYEQYF.